These 26 T cell receptor beta chains were sequenced from one sample in a study of CD8 T cells in ankylosing spondylitis. TCRdb reprocessed the 5' RACE reads with MiXCR, giving one entry per CDR3 protein. In the table there are roughly 42,000 distinct CDR3 sequences, roughly 2.5% of which are singletons. The sample was blood, either unsorted or a sorted T cell fraction (not recorded which). Receptors originate from a male donor with ankylosing spondylitis or in good health (not recorded which).

This clonotype was detected ten times or more. The chain is built from TRBV9 and TRBJ1-1; TRBD1 matches at 7 bases. The CDR3 sequence is 14 residues long. The V gene's germline CDR1 is SGDLS and CDR2 YYNGEE. V shed 0 bases, J shed 6 bases, and the junction held 5 bases outside the gene matches. The CDR3 here is CASSVGQGWAEAFF. CDR3 in DNA: TGTGCCAGCAGCGTAGGACAGGGCTGGGCTGAAGCTTTCTTT. Complete variable domain (other parts from reference TRBV9 and TRBJ1-1): DSGVTQTPKHLITATGQRVTLRCSPRSGDLSVYWYQQSLDQGLQFLIQYYNGEERAKGNILERFSAQQFPDLHSELNLSSLELGDSALYFCASSVGQGWAEAFFGQGTRLTVV.

Ten or more counts support this clonotype. The CDR3 here is CASSPSPAGLMGEQFF. In nucleotides, the CDR3 is TGTGCCAGCAGCCCCTCCCCAGCGGGACTTATGGGTGAGCAGTTCTTC. The gene calls are TRBV9 and TRBJ2-1; the match to TRBD2 covers 7 bases. Unmatched junction bases numbered 16, after V lost 4 bases and J lost 9 bases. The length of the CDR3 is 16 residues. Germline CDR1 is SGDLS and CDR2 is YYNGEE.

At least ten counts were recorded for this clonotype. This rearrangement joins TRBV9 to TRBJ2-1; TRBD2 matches 7 bases. J gave up 13 bases and V 2 bases, and 12 bases lay outside the gene matches. Germline V gene data show CDR1 as SGDLS and CDR2 as YYNGEE. This CDR3 region has 14 residues. The CDR3 loop reads CASSVGGTRGDQFF. The CDR3 coding sequence is TGTGCCAGCAGCGTCGGCGGCACACGGGGGGACCAGTTCTTC.

Ten or more counts support this clonotype. The chain combines TRBV9 with TRBJ2-7, with a tentative D call TRBD1 (5 bases). Looked up from germline, CDR1 is SGDLS and CDR2 is YYNGEE. The V end was cut by 2 bases, the J end by 6 bases, with 9 bases between. The CDR3 is made up of 12 amino acids. The CDR3 DNA reads TGTGCCAGCAGCGTCTCCCAGGGCGAGCAGTACTTC. Amino acids: CASSVSQGEQYF.

To note about this clonotype: A read error is possible here, since a much larger clone lies one base away. The chain combines TRBV9 with TRBJ2-5; TRBD1 agrees at 12 bases. The CDR3 runs 17 residues. Germline CDR1 is SGDLS and CDR2 is YYNGEE. The CDR3 DNA reads TGTGCCAGCAGTCTCACCGGGACAGGGGGCGGCTTGGAGACCCAGTGCTTC. Its protein is CASSLTGTGGGLETQCF.

The table lists this clonotype with many counts. The rearrangement joins TRBV9 to TRBJ1-1; a possible D gene is TRBD1 (5 bases). Trimming removed 3 bases at V and 14 bases at J, with 20 bases between. CDR1 SGDLS and CDR2 YYNGEE come from the germline V gene. The CDR3 spans 13 residues. CDR3 bases: TGTGCCAGCAGCGCCTCTGGGGGGACTCCAGGATTCTTT. Translation: CASSASGGTPGFF.

At least ten counts were recorded for this clonotype. The CDR3 reads CASEKGSGSYNEQFF. CDR3 sequence (DNA): TGTGCCAGCGAAAAAGGAAGCGGATCCTACAATGAGCAGTTCTTC. The chain employs TRBV9 and TRBJ2-1, with D perhaps matching TRBD2 (5 bases). In germline, CDR1 is SGDLS, CDR2 YYNGEE. The CDR3 is made up of 15 amino acids. The ends were cut back, 7 bases at V and 1 base at J, with 15 bases in the middle.

The table lists this clonotype with many counts. CDR3 coding DNA: TGTGCCAGCAGCTCAACTAGCGGGAGCACAGATACGCAGTATTTT. Translation: CASSSTSGSTDTQYF. V is TRBV9 and J is TRBJ2-3; 9 bases align to TRBD2. The ends lost 4 bases at V and 0 bases at J; junction bases unmatched: 3. Germline assignment: CDR1 SGDLS and CDR2 YYNGEE. The CDR3 is made up of 15 amino acids. Supplemented by reference TRBV9 and TRBJ2-3, the full variable domain reads DSGVTQTPKHLITATGQRVTLRCSPRSGDLSVYWYQQSLDQGLQFLIQYYNGEERAKGNILERFSAQQFPDLHSELNLSSLELGDSALYFCASSSTSGSTDTQYFGPGTRLTVL.

In its sample, this clonotype was seen many times. This sequence joins TRBV9 and TRBJ2-3, with D unresolved. The V and J ends lost 0 bases and 1 base respectively, with 3 bases between them. The CDR3 length is 13 residues. Germline V lookup: CDR1 SGDLS, CDR2 YYNGEE. DNA for the CDR3: TGTGCCAGCAGCGTAGAAGGCACAGATACGCAGTATTTT. This codes for CASSVEGTDTQYF.

This clonotype was counted at least ten times. This sequence joins TRBV9 and TRBJ2-7; D may be TRBD1 or TRBD2 (5 bases each). CDR3 length equals 17 residues. V lost 0 bases and J lost 5, with 21 bases in between. Germline assignment: CDR1 SGDLS and CDR2 YYNGEE. The CDR3 protein is CASSVDVGTGRFDEQYF. The DNA of the CDR3 is TGTGCCAGCAGCGTAGATGTCGGGACGGGAAGATTCGACGAGCAGTACTTC. The whole variable domain, remainder taken from reference TRBV9 and TRBJ2-7, is DSGVTQTPKHLITATGQRVTLRCSPRSGDLSVYWYQQSLDQGLQFLIQYYNGEERAKGNILERFSAQQFPDLHSELNLSSLELGDSALYFCASSVDVGTGRFDEQYFGPGTRLTVT.

In this sample, this clonotype turned up many times. The chain joins TRBV9 to TRBJ1-2; no clear D gene. Per germline, CDR1 SGDLS and CDR2 YYNGEE. Trimming removed 0 bases from V and 2 bases from J, with 8 bases in between. This CDR3 contains 14 residues. CDR3 nucleotides: TGTGCCAGCAGCGTAGCGGTCGGCAACTATGGCTACACCTTC. Its protein is CASSVAVGNYGYTF. The full variable domain, completed using reference TRBV9 and TRBJ1-2, is DSGVTQTPKHLITATGQRVTLRCSPRSGDLSVYWYQQSLDQGLQFLIQYYNGEERAKGNILERFSAQQFPDLHSELNLSSLELGDSALYFCASSVAVGNYGYTFGSGTRLTVV.

In this sample, this clonotype turned up many times. The chain couples TRBV9 to TRBJ2-5; D unclear. V was shortened by 0 bases and J by 5 bases, with 14 bases between the two germline ends. Germline assignment: CDR1 SGDLS and CDR2 YYNGEE. CDR3 length: 15 amino acids. The CDR3 DNA reads TGTGCCAGCAGCGTAGTGTGGGGAAGAGGTGAGACCCAGTACTTC. Translated, it gives CASSVVWGRGETQYF.

This clonotype was recorded at least ten times. J is TRBJ2-5 and V is TRBV9; D possibly corresponds to TRBD2 (6 bases). The length of the CDR3 is 16 residues. V gave up 0 bases and J gave up 0 bases, with 12 bases separating them. Germline CDR1 reads SGDLS; CDR2 reads YYNGEE. CDR3 region: CASSVDAGRYQETQYF. In DNA, the CDR3 is TGTGCCAGCAGCGTAGACGCGGGGAGGTACCAAGAGACCCAGTACTTC.

This clonotype was seen ten or more times. DNA of the CDR3: TGTGCCAGCACCCCGGGACCGCTGGTTGATACGCAGTATTTT. Its translation is CASTPGPLVDTQYF. The V and J genes are TRBV9 and TRBJ2-3, with D possibly called TRBD1 or TRBD2 (5 bases each). The CDR3 contains 14 residues. V lost 6 bases, J lost 6 bases, and 17 bases lay in between. The germline V gene encodes CDR1 SGDLS and CDR2 YYNGEE.

This clonotype showed up just a few times. The genes are TRBV9 and TRBJ2-5, with 12 bases lining up with TRBD2. Per germline, CDR1 SGDLS and CDR2 YYNGEE. The CDR3 runs to 17 residues. Trimming at V came to 0 bases and at J to 5 bases, leaving 8 bases not matched to a gene. CDR3 nucleotide sequence: TGTGCCAGCAGCGTAGGCACTAGCGGGGGGACTCGGGAGACCCAGTACTTC. It specifies CASSVGTSGGTRETQYF. Complete variable domain (other parts from reference TRBV9 and TRBJ2-5): DSGVTQTPKHLITATGQRVTLRCSPRSGDLSVYWYQQSLDQGLQFLIQYYNGEERAKGNILERFSAQQFPDLHSELNLSSLELGDSALYFCASSVGTSGGTRETQYFGPGTRLLVL.

This clonotype was counted many times. This sequence joins TRBV9 and TRBJ1-1; D is unclear. V lost 3 bases and J 0 bases, leaving 9 bases between the germline ends. Germline lookup yields CDR1 SGDLS and CDR2 YYNGEE. There are 14 residues in the CDR3. In DNA, the CDR3 is TGTGCCAGCAGCGCCAGAGTCATGAACACTGAAGCTTTCTTT. Its translation is CASSARVMNTEAFF.

This clonotype was picked up many times. The chain is built from TRBV9 and TRBJ1-6; D may be TRBD1 (5 bases). CDR3 length: 15 amino acids. Trimming left V 4 bases short and J 7 bases short, with 15 bases between. Germline values: CDR1 SGDLS, CDR2 YYNGEE. The CDR3 loop reads CASSPSPAGNSPLHF. CDR3 nucleotides: TGTGCCAGCAGCCCCTCCCCTGCAGGGAATTCACCCCTCCACTTT.

In this sample, this clonotype turned up many times. The chain links TRBV9 to TRBJ2-2, with 7 bases aligning to TRBD1. CDR3 size: 15 residues. The germline V gene has CDR1 SGDLS and CDR2 YYNGEE. V lost 4 bases and J lost 5; bases outside the gene matches: 8. The CDR3 sequence: CASSPLTGSTGELFF. Here the CDR3 DNA reads TGTGCCAGCAGCCCCTTGACAGGGTCAACCGGGGAGCTGTTTTTT.

This clonotype appeared many times. The chain employs TRBV9 and TRBJ1-1, with 7 bases matching TRBD1. The junction had 7 bases not matched to a gene; V was cut back by 4 bases and J by 10 bases. CDR1 SGDLS and CDR2 YYNGEE come from the germline V gene. The CDR3 length is 12 residues. The CDR3 spells CASSPGQGGAFF. DNA for the CDR3: TGTGCCAGCAGCCCTGGTCAGGGGGGAGCTTTCTTT.

This clonotype was counted ten times or more. The chain uses TRBV9 and TRBJ1-2, with D possibly TRBD1 on 6 matching bases. V lost 4 bases to trimming and J lost 7 bases, with 20 bases between them. The V gene's germline CDR1 is SGDLS and CDR2 YYNGEE. The CDR3 consists of 15 residues. In DNA form, the CDR3 reads TGTGCCAGCAGCTTTACAGGGATCGCCCGCGGTGGCTACACCTTC. Translated, it gives CASSFTGIARGGYTF. Variable domain in full (rest from reference TRBV9 and TRBJ1-2): DSGVTQTPKHLITATGQRVTLRCSPRSGDLSVYWYQQSLDQGLQFLIQYYNGEERAKGNILERFSAQQFPDLHSELNLSSLELGDSALYFCASSFTGIARGGYTFGSGTRLTVV.

This clonotype was observed at least ten times. This rearrangement joins TRBV9 to TRBJ2-6; tentative D call: TRBD2 (6 bases). The CDR3 contains 17 residues. Trimming pared 0 bases from V and 0 bases from J, leaving 10 bases between. CDR1 and CDR2 from the germline V gene are SGDLS and YYNGEE. The CDR3, as DNA: TGTGCCAGCAGCGTAGCTAGCGCGTCCTCTGGGGCCAACGTCCTGACTTTC. Translation gives CASSVASASSGANVLTF. Looking up the rest from reference TRBV9 and TRBJ2-6 gives the full variable domain: DSGVTQTPKHLITATGQRVTLRCSPRSGDLSVYWYQQSLDQGLQFLIQYYNGEERAKGNILERFSAQQFPDLHSELNLSSLELGDSALYFCASSVASASSGANVLTFGAGSRLTVL.

This clonotype was detected ten times or more. J is TRBJ2-3 and V is TRBV9; D is undetermined. Trimming took off 3 bases at V and 6 bases at J, with 11 bases between the two ends. The germline V gene has CDR1 SGDLS and CDR2 YYNGEE. The CDR3 is 13 residues long. The CDR3 loop reads CASSGNPGDTQYF. In DNA form, the CDR3 reads TGTGCCAGCAGCGGTAATCCCGGGGATACGCAGTATTTT.

This clonotype was observed many times. The chain combines TRBV9 with TRBJ2-2, with D tentatively TRBD1 or TRBD2 (6 bases each). Germline loops: CDR1 SGDLS, CDR2 YYNGEE. Trimming stripped 1 base from V and 0 bases from J, with 10 bases between. This CDR3 is built from 16 residues. The CDR3 loop is CASSVRGRTNTGELFF. CDR3 DNA sequence: TGTGCCAGCAGCGTAAGGGGGAGGACGAACACCGGGGAGCTGTTTTTT.

This clonotype was counted ten times or more. The gene calls are TRBV9 and TRBJ2-5, with D unclear. The CDR3 runs 14 residues. The V gene's germline CDR1 is SGDLS and CDR2 YYNGEE. V was cut by 0 bases and J by 5 bases, with 11 bases left in between. The CDR3 coding sequence is TGTGCCAGCAGCGTAGCGGGTTTTAGTGAGACCCAGTACTTC. Its protein product is CASSVAGFSETQYF.

This clonotype has at least ten counts. The V gene is TRBV9, the J gene TRBJ1-5; TRBD1 agrees at 9 bases. The length of the CDR3 is 15 residues. In germline, CDR1 is SGDLS, CDR2 YYNGEE. The J segment lost 5 bases and the V segment lost 4 bases, leaving 7 bases of the junction unmatched. The CDR3 region is CASSSGTGQDQPQHF. The CDR3 DNA reads TGTGCCAGCAGCTCCGGGACAGGGCAGGATCAGCCCCAGCATTTT.

Ten or more counts support this clonotype. The chain joins TRBV9 to TRBJ2-7; 7 nucleotides align to TRBD1. The CDR3 extends over 15 amino acids. In germline, CDR1 is SGDLS, CDR2 YYNGEE. Unmatched junction bases numbered 6, after V lost 0 bases and J lost 3 bases. The DNA for the CDR3 is TGTGCCAGCAGCGTAGCCACGACAGGGATCTACGAGCAGTACTTC. Translating it yields CASSVATTGIYEQYF. The full variable domain, in which reference TRBV9 and TRBJ2-7 provide the parts outside the CDR3, is DSGVTQTPKHLITATGQRVTLRCSPRSGDLSVYWYQQSLDQGLQFLIQYYNGEERAKGNILERFSAQQFPDLHSELNLSSLELGDSALYFCASSVATTGIYEQYFGPGTRLTVT.